These 27 T cell receptor beta chains were sequenced from one sample in a study of cytomegalovirus exposure and HLA in healthy donors (dated by TCRdb to between 2016 and 2019). The library was obtained by the immunoSEQ multiplex PCR assay. The immuneACCESS repertoire file appears here via TCRdb, limited to in-frame rearrangements. These files lack a portion of the clones; in checked studies, under half of the deficit traces to unresolved V genes, and the cause of the others is not known. This sample lists approximately 100,000 clones; about 87% were detected once. The ten top clones hold 1.8% of the sample. The material sequenced was PBMCs. Source of these receptors: a young woman in good health and CMV-seropositive.

V gene TRBV15 combines with J gene TRBJ2-1; TRBD2 matches at 7 bases. V lost 5 bases, J lost 6 bases, and 1 base stayed unmatched. Germline CDR1 is LNHNV and CDR2 is YYDKDF (reference sequence). This CDR3 has 12 amino acids. CDR3 in DNA: TGTGCCACCAGCTGGGGGGGCAATGAGCAGTTCTTC. Protein: CATSWGGNEQFF.

This clone appeared once. The V gene is TRBV7-8, the J gene TRBJ2-7, with D possibly being TRBD1 (5 bases). CDR1 is SGHVS, CDR2 FQNEAQ, per germline. The V gene lost 6 bases and the J gene lost 6 bases, with 12 bases spanning the gap. The CDR3 covers 12 residues. CDR3 residues: CASSGHTGEQYF. CDR3 bases: TGTGCCAGCAGTGGACATACTGGCGAGCAGTACTTC.

The chain has TRBV6-6 and TRBJ2-7, with TRBD1 identical over 8 bases. The length of the CDR3 is 13 residues. Per germline, CDR1 MNHNY and CDR2 SVGAGI (reference sequence). V was pared by 6 bases and J by 4 bases, with 5 bases of the junction left unmatched. As DNA, the CDR3 is TGTGCCAGCAGCGGACAGGGTATTTACGAGCAGTACTTC. This encodes CASSGQGIYEQYF.

The chain carries TRBV19 and TRBJ1-2, with TRBD1 matching over 9 bases. The germline CDR1 and CDR2 sequences are LNHDA and SQIVND (reference sequence). The CDR3 extends over 13 amino acids. Unmatched junction bases numbered 2, after V lost 5 bases and J lost 4 bases. CDR3 region: CASSSGQGYGYTF. The CDR3 DNA is TGTGCCAGTAGTTCGGGACAGGGCTATGGCTACACCTTC.

V is TRBV29-1 and J is TRBJ2-6, with 7 bases that match TRBD1. The CDR3 has 16 amino acids. The J segment lost 4 bases and the V segment lost 1 base, leaving 7 bases of the junction unmatched. The germline V gene has CDR1 SQVTM and CDR2 ANQGSEA. The CDR3 loop reads CSVEGQGTPGANVLTF. DNA of the CDR3: TGCAGCGTTGAAGGACAGGGTACGCCCGGGGCCAACGTCCTGACTTTC.

V gene TRBV29-1 combines with J gene TRBJ2-3; no definite D call. V was cut by 6 bases and J by 0 bases, with 16 bases left in between. The CDR3 spans 15 residues. Per the germline V gene, CDR1 is SQVTM and CDR2 is ANQGSEA. Written as DNA, the CDR3 is TGCAGCGTGCCCCCCCCTATAGCTAGCACAGATACGCAGTATTTT. Translation: CSVPPPIASTDTQYF.

The chain couples TRBV5-6 to TRBJ2-1; D may be TRBD2 (6 bases). V lost 4 bases and J 4 bases, leaving 27 bases between the germline ends. This CDR3 region has 19 residues. Germline-derived CDR1 and CDR2 are SGHDT and YYEEEE. The CDR3 region has the DNA TGTGCCAGCAGCCCCCGTCGGGGATCGCCGGGACTGCTTTACAATGAGCAGTTCTTC. Its translation is CASSPRRGSPGLLYNEQFF. Drawing the rest from reference TRBV5-6 and TRBJ2-1, the complete variable domain is DAGVTQSPTHLIKTRGQQVTLRCSPKSGHDTVSWYQQALGQGPQFIFQYYEEEERQRGNFPDRFSGHQFPNYSSELNVNALLLGDSALYLCASSPRRGSPGLLYNEQFFGPGTRLTVL.

The CDR3 reads CASSEAARFEAFF. The CDR3 DNA is TGTGCCAGCAGTGAAGCGGCCCGATTTGAAGCTTTCTTT. This chain uses TRBV2 with TRBJ1-1; D is uncertain. This CDR3 spans 13 amino acids. From germline, CDR1 is SNHLY and CDR2 FYNNEI. The germline V and J ends were trimmed by 0 bases and 7 bases, with 9 bases remaining between them.

Of note for this clone: Its ends do not fully match the called genes, so a read error is possible. The CDR3 coding sequence is TGCGCCAGCAGTCAAGGAATACTGCGACAGGGTAAAAACGAGCAGTACTTC. It codes for CASSQGILRQGKNEQYF. The chain is built from TRBV4-1 and TRBJ2-7; TRBD1 agrees at 7 bases. Germline V gene lookup returns CDR1 MGHRA and CDR2 YSYEKL. This CDR3 spans 17 amino acids.

This clone was detected once. The chain has TRBV10-1 and TRBJ1-1; D is uncertain. Trimming cost V 1 base and J 3 bases, with 6 bases left between them. The CDR3 loop spans 13 amino acids. Germline V gene lookup returns CDR1 WNHNN and CDR2 SYGVQD (reference sequence). CDR3 in amino acids: CASSEYSDTEAFF. CDR3 DNA: TGCGCCAGCAGTGAGTATTCAGACACTGAAGCTTTCTTT.

J is TRBJ1-5 and V is TRBV7-8; weak D call: TRBD1 (5 bases). Trimming left V 2 bases short and J 0 bases short, with 11 bases between. The CDR3 has 16 residues. Germline CDR1 reads SGHVS; CDR2 reads FQNEAQ. This CDR3 is CASSLSQGVSNQPQHF. In DNA, the CDR3 is TGTGCCAGCAGCTTATCTCAAGGGGTTAGCAATCAGCCCCAGCATTTT.

This chain connects TRBV29-1 to TRBJ1-1; possible D gene TRBD1, 5 bases. CDR1 is SQVTM, CDR2 ANQGSEA, per germline. Trimming left V 5 bases short and J 5 bases short, with 12 bases between. This CDR3 contains 12 residues. For the CDR3, the DNA is TGCAGCGTTCGATGGTCAGGGACTGAAGCTTTCTTT. Protein: CSVRWSGTEAFF.

The chain links TRBV27 to TRBJ2-4; no firm D call. The V end lost 2 bases, the J end lost 0 bases, and 8 bases lay between the germline ends. This CDR3 is 15 amino acids long. Germline CDR1 MNHEY, CDR2 SMNVEV (reference sequence). The DNA for the CDR3 is TGTGCCAGCAGTTTAAATTCTGTAGCCAAAAACATTCAGTACTTC. The encoded protein is CASSLNSVAKNIQYF.

V and J are TRBV14 and TRBJ2-4; tentative D call: TRBD2 (6 bases). Germline CDR1 is SGHDN and CDR2 is FVKESK. The V end was cut by 1 base, the J end by 1 base, with 8 bases between. This CDR3 comprises 15 residues. The CDR3 DNA is TGTGCCAGCAGCCAAGTCCGGGGGGCCAAAAACATTCAGTACTTC. This translates into CASSQVRGAKNIQYF.

J is TRBJ2-1 and V is TRBV18; no definite D call. Germline CDR1 and CDR2: KGHSH and LQKENI. Trimming shortened V by 2 bases and J by 7 bases, and 6 bases separated the two germline ends. The CDR3 loop spans 12 amino acids. The CDR3 coding sequence is TGTGCCAGCTCACCAACCACAAATGAGCAGTTCTTC. This gives the protein CASSPTTNEQFF.

This clone was counted only a few times. V gene TRBV25-1 combines with J gene TRBJ2-1; D ambiguous. Germline V CDR1 and CDR2: MGHDK, SYGVNS. V was clipped by 6 bases and J by 3 bases, with 6 bases between them. This CDR3 contains 12 residues. For the CDR3, the DNA is TGTGCCAGCAGCCCGGGCTACAATGAGCAGTTCTTC. Translation: CASSPGYNEQFF.

The CDR3, as DNA: TGTGCCAGCAGTAAACAGGGGAGAGGAGGCACAGATACGCAGTATTTT. This translates into CASSKQGRGGTDTQYF. The chain joins TRBV2 to TRBJ2-3; 7 positions agree with TRBD1. Germline assignment: CDR1 SNHLY and CDR2 FYNNEI. The ends lost 5 bases at V and 1 base at J; junction bases unmatched: 9. The CDR3 has 16 residues.

Notes on this clone: The same CDR3 also results from other DNA sequences found in this sample. The chain joins TRBV6-4 to TRBJ2-3; 8 bases map to TRBD2. J lost 3 bases, V lost 6 bases, and 2 bases had no gene match. CDR3 length: 13 amino acids. Per the germline V gene, CDR1 is MRHNA and CDR2 is SNTAGT. For the CDR3, the DNA is TGTGCCAGCAGCGGGGGGGCTACAGATACGCAGTATTTT. As protein: CASSGGATDTQYF.

This clone was seen a single time. The V call is TRBV10-3, the J call TRBJ1-1; maybe TRBD1 (5 bases). Germline values: CDR1 ENHRY, CDR2 SYGVKD. The CDR3 contains 13 residues. Trimming shortened V by 11 bases and J by 0 bases, and 13 bases separated the two germline ends. The CDR3 DNA follows: TGTGCCTCCAACGGACACTTGAACACTGAAGCTTTCTTT. Its protein is CASNGHLNTEAFF.

The chain uses TRBV27 and TRBJ1-6, with D uncertain. CDR1 and CDR2 (germline): MNHEY, SMNVEV (reference sequence). The CDR3 is made up of 14 amino acids. V was cut by 3 bases and J by 6 bases, with 9 bases left in between. The CDR3 sequence is CASSFRGSNSPLHF. Written as DNA, the CDR3 is TGTGCCAGCAGTTTTCGAGGCAGTAATTCACCCCTCCACTTT.

In the case of this clone: This sequence may be a read error, since a much larger clone differs from it by one base. The V gene is TRBV5-6, the J gene TRBJ2-7; D might be TRBD1 (6 bases). V lost 0 bases and J 3 bases, leaving 7 bases between the germline ends. Germline-derived CDR1 and CDR2 are SGHDT and YYEEEE. This CDR3 spans 13 amino acids. CDR3 region: CASSLGGLYEQYV. In nucleotides, the CDR3 is TGTGCCAGCAGCTTGGGGGGGCTCTACGAGCAGTACGTC.

CDR3 nucleotide sequence: TGTGCCAGCAGCCTGACAGGGCTGCGGTACGAGCAGTACTTC. It yields the protein CASSLTGLRYEQYF. The V gene is TRBV4-2, the J gene TRBJ2-7; 7 bases line up with TRBD1. Trimming cost V 4 bases and J 4 bases; bases outside gene matches: 7. Germline V gives CDR1 LGHNA, CDR2 YNFKEQ. The CDR3 is 14 amino acids.

The rearrangement links TRBV29-1 to TRBJ2-4; possibly TRBD2 for D (5 bases). V was cut by 1 base and J by 8 bases, with 9 bases left in between. The germline CDR1 and CDR2 sequences are SQVTM and ANQGSEA. This CDR3 region has 12 residues. In nucleotides, the CDR3 is TGCAGCGTTGAAGTGACCGGGGACATTCAGTACTTC. Translated, it gives CSVEVTGDIQYF. Full variable domain (outside the CDR3, taken from reference TRBV29-1 and TRBJ2-4): SAVISQKPSRDICQRGTSLTIQCQVDSQVTMMFWYRQQPGQSLTLIATANQGSEATYESGFVIDKFPISRPNLTFSTLTVSNMSPEDSSIYLCSVEVTGDIQYFGAGTRLSVL.

The rearrangement links TRBV6-1 to TRBJ2-3; 11 positions agree with TRBD2. Germline loops: CDR1 MNHNS, CDR2 SASEGT. V trimming: 6 bases; J trimming: 2 bases; junction bases outside the gene matches: 4. This CDR3 comprises 15 residues. The CDR3 DNA sequence: TGTGCCAGCAGGGGACTAGCGGCGCACACAGATACGCAGTATTTT. Protein sequence: CASRGLAAHTDTQYF.

V and J are TRBV11-2 and TRBJ1-1, with D perhaps TRBD1 (5 bases). Deletions cut 4 bases from V and 5 bases from J, with 11 bases between. CDR3 size: 13 residues. Per the germline V gene, CDR1 is SGHAT and CDR2 is FQNNGV. This CDR3 is CASSSGWATEAFF. The CDR3 nucleotides read TGTGCCAGCAGCTCAGGGTGGGCAACTGAAGCTTTCTTT.

This sequence joins TRBV11-2 and TRBJ1-5; no reliable D call. This CDR3 is 14 amino acids long. Germline V CDR1 and CDR2: SGHAT, FQNNGV. The ends were cut back, 2 bases at V and 4 bases at J, with 9 bases in the middle. The CDR3 is CASSLTAGNQPQHF. For the CDR3, the DNA is TGTGCCAGCAGCTTAACGGCAGGTAATCAGCCCCAGCATTTT.

This chain connects TRBV28 to TRBJ1-5; D is unclear. CDR3 size: 12 residues. V shed 5 bases and J shed 9 bases, with 11 bases lying between them. The germline CDR1 and CDR2 sequences are MDHEN and SYDVKM. CDR3 protein: CASSGQRRPQHF. CDR3 coding DNA: TGTGCCAGCAGTGGTCAACGGAGGCCCCAGCATTTT.